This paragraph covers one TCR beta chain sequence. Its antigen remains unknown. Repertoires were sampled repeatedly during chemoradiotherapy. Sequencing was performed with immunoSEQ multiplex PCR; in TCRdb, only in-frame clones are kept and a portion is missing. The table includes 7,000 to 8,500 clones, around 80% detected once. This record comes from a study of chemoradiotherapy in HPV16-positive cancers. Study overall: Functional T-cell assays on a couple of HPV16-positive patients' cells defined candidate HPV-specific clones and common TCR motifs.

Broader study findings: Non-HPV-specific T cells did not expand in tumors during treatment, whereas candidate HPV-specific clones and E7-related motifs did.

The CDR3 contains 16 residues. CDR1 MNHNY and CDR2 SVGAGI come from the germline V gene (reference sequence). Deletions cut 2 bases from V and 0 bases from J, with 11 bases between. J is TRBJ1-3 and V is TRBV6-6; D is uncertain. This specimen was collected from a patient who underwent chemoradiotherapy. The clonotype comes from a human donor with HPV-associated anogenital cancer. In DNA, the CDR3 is TGTGCCAGCAGTTACAATGACGGCCACTCTGGAAACACCATATATTTT. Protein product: CASSYNDGHSGNTIYF.